Listed below are T cell receptor beta chains from one sample, sequenced in a study of beta chain features in type 1 diabetes. The method was immunoSEQ multiplex PCR; TCRdb's version includes in-frame clones alone and lacks a portion of them. The sample holds 450,000 to 600,000 clones, around 30% seen once. Sequencing input: naive CD4+ T cells from blood. The receptors shown here come from a man in his late teens or twenties in good health. Both conserved end residues are part of each CDR3. D genes are given only for firm matches. Clone size, where shown, is once, few, many, or a class for clones that have expanded.

D | size | J | V | DNA | CDR3
TRBD2 | NA | TRBJ2-1 | TRBV9 | TGTGCCAGCAGCCCGCGGGAGGGTATCTACAATGAGCAGTTCTTC | CASSPREGIYNEQFF
NA | NA | TRBJ2-5 | TRBV9 | TGTGCCAGCAGCGTAGCCGGAAAAGAGACCCAGTACTTC | CASSVAGKETQYF
NA | once | TRBJ2-4 | TRBV23-1 | TGCGCCAGCAGTCAAGGGAACGGGCTAGCCAAAAACATTCAGTACTTC | CASSQGNGLAKNIQYF
NA | NA | TRBJ2-2 | TRBV14 | TGTGCCACCTCGACGGACTGGAACACCGGGGAGCTGTTTTTT | CATSTDWNTGELFF
NA | few | TRBJ2-6 | TRBV7-2 | TGTGCCAGCAGCATACGGACAGCGGACAACGTCCTGACTTTC | CASSIRTADNVLTF
TRBD1 | few | TRBJ1-1 | TRBV28 | TGTGCCAGCAGTAGGGACAGTTTGAACACTGAAGCTTTCTTT | CASSRDSLNTEAFF
NA | NA | TRBJ1-2 | TRBV7-9 | TGTGCCAGCAGCCCCTTATCTGGCTACACCTTC | CASSPLSGYTF
TRBD1 | NA | TRBJ2-1 | TRBV29-1 | TGCAGCGCAAACCAGGGGGCCAATGAGCAGTTCTTC | CSANQGANEQFF
NA | NA | TRBJ2-3 | TRBV2 | TGTGCCAGCAGTGGTTGGGTCAGATCCGATACGCAGTATTTT | CASSGWVRSDTQYF
TRBD1 | NA | TRBJ2-7 | TRBV10-3 | TGTGCCACCTTCGGGGGACAGGGGCCCTACGAGCAGTACTTC | CATFGGQGPYEQYF
NA | few | TRBJ2-2 | TRBV5-1 | TGCGCCAGCAGCCGGACGGAGGCGGTGAACACCGGGGAGCTGTTTTTT | CASSRTEAVNTGELFF
TRBD1 | NA | TRBJ2-7 | TRBV6-5 | TGTGCCAGCAGTTACGGGGGACAGCCCTACTACGAGCAGTACTTC | CASSYGGQPYYEQYF
NA | few | TRBJ2-2 | TRBV29-1 | TGCAGCGCCGAATGCCGGGGACGCGGCACCGGGGAGCTGTTTTTT | CSAECRGRGTGELFF
NA | NA | TRBJ1-5 | TRBV7-8 | TGTGCCAGCAGCTTAGTCGTCAGGGGCAATCAGCCCCAGCATTTT | CASSLVVRGNQPQHF
NA | NA | TRBJ1-5 | TRBV30 | TGTGCCTGGAGTGGACAGCATGGTCAGCCCCAGCATTTT | CAWSGQHGQPQHF
TRBD1 | NA | TRBJ1-1 | TRBV10-3 | TGTGCCATCAAATCCCTCCTGACAGGGGGAGGGCAAAACACTGAAGCTTTCTTT | CAIKSLLTGGGQNTEAFF
NA | NA | TRBJ2-2 | TRBV30 | TGTGCCTTCTCCTCTAACACAGTGAACACCGGGGAGCTGTTTTTT | CAFSSNTVNTGELFF
TRBD1 | few | TRBJ1-5 | TRBV2 | TGTGCCAGCAGGGAGGGAGACAGGGCTCAGCCCCAGCATTTT | CASREGDRAQPQHF
TRBD1 | NA | TRBJ1-5 | TRBV28 | TGTGCCAGCAGCGGGACAGGGGGCCTGGGCAATCAGCCCCAGCATTTT | CASSGTGGLGNQPQHF
NA | few | TRBJ2-3 | TRBV7-2 | TGTGCCAGCAGCTTATACGGGGTTGGCACAGATACGCAGTATTTT | CASSLYGVGTDTQYF
TRBD1 | NA | TRBJ2-7 | TRBV7-2 | TGTGCCAGCAGCTTGGGACAGGGGATACGCGAGCAGTACTTC | CASSLGQGIREQYF
TRBD2 | few | TRBJ2-3 | TRBV7-9 | TGTGCCAGCAACGGCGGGAGGGCCGCTACGCAGTATTTT | CASNGGRAATQYF
NA | NA | TRBJ1-1 | TRBV23-1 | TGCGCCAGCAGTCAACCGGACACCCACATGAACACTGAAGCTTTCTTT | CASSQPDTHMNTEAFF
NA | NA | TRBJ2-5 | TRBV7-3 | TGTGCCAGCAGCCCCTACGGGACCTGGGAGACCCAGTACTTC | CASSPYGTWETQYF
TRBD2 | NA | TRBJ2-1 | TRBV5-1 | TGCGCCAGCAGCCCGGGACTAGCGGGAGTACTTGAGCAGTTCTTC | CASSPGLAGVLEQFF
TRBD2 | NA | TRBJ2-1 | TRBV18 | TGTGCCAGCTCACGACGAGCGGGAAGGAATGAGCAGTTCTTC | CASSRRAGRNEQFF
TRBD1 | NA | TRBJ1-1 | TRBV29-1 | TGCAGCGTTACGGGACAGGTGAACACTGAAGCTTTCTTT | CSVTGQVNTEAFF
NA | few | TRBJ2-3 | TRBV2 | TGTGCCAGCTCTAAGGAGCAGGGGCACACAGATACGCAGTATTTT | CASSKEQGHTDTQYF
NA | few | TRBJ2-1 | TRBV7-2 | TGTGCCAGCAGTCCCACAGGTCCCGATGAGCAGTTCTTC | CASSPTGPDEQFF
NA | few | TRBJ1-2 | TRBV20-1 | TGCAGTGCTAGCGCAGGCAGCTACACCTTC | CSASAGSYTF
TRBD2 | NA | TRBJ2-1 | TRBV30 | TGTGCCTGGAGTCTAACGGGACTAGGCAATGAGCAGTTCTTC | CAWSLTGLGNEQFF
NA | NA | TRBJ1-1 | TRBV4-2 | TGTGCCAGCAGCCAGAGCTTCCCCACTGAAGCTTTCTTT | CASSQSFPTEAFF
NA | few | TRBJ1-2 | TRBV21-1 | TGTGTGGGGGCCAACGGCTACACCTTC | CVGANGYTF
NA | NA | TRBJ1-1 | TRBV14 | TGTGCCAGCAGCCTTGCCTACAGGGTCGGCACTGAAGCTTTCTTT | CASSLAYRVGTEAFF
NA | NA | TRBJ2-1 | TRBV7-9 | TGTGCCAGCAGCTTAAAGGGGGGCGAGCAGTTCTTC | CASSLKGGEQFF
NA | NA | TRBJ2-7 | TRBV2 | TGTGCCAGCAGAAGGAGGGCGGGGTACGAGCAGTACTTC | CASRRRAGYEQYF
TRBD1 | few | TRBJ2-7 | TRBV2 | TGTGCCAGCAGAGGACAGGTTTACTCCTACGAGCAGTACTTC | CASRGQVYSYEQYF
NA | NA | TRBJ2-7 | TRBV4-2 | TGTGCCAGCAGCCAAGGGGCCAGCCGGGACTCCTACGAGCAGTACTTC | CASSQGASRDSYEQYF
TRBD2 | few | TRBJ2-1 | TRBV30 | TGTGCCTGGAGTGTGGCTAGCGGGAGCAATGAGCAGTTCTTC | CAWSVASGSNEQFF
NA | NA | TRBJ2-7 | TRBV5-1 | TGCGCCAGCAGCTTGGAGGGGAACTCCGAGCAGTACTTC | CASSLEGNSEQYF
NA | NA | TRBJ2-1 | TRBV5-1 | TGCGCCAGCAGCTTCATCAATGAGCAGTTCTTC | CASSFINEQFF
TRBD1 | few | TRBJ2-3 | TRBV29-1 | TGCAGCGTCGGACAGGGGGCGGGGGATACGCAGTATTTT | CSVGQGAGDTQYF
NA | NA | TRBJ2-5 | TRBV29-1 | TGCAGCGTGGCCACGGGGGAGACCCAGTACTTC | CSVATGETQYF
NA | few | TRBJ2-3 | TRBV29-1 | TGCAGCGTTGTTGGCCGGTTGGCAGATACGCAGTATTTT | CSVVGRLADTQYF
TRBD2 | few | TRBJ2-4 | TRBV11-2 | TGTGCCAGCAGCTTAGGGGCTAGCGGGAGTGTAGCCAAAAACATTCAGTACTTC | CASSLGASGSVAKNIQYF
TRBD1 | few | TRBJ2-1 | TRBV30 | TGTGCCGTAAACAGGGGCCACAATGAGCAGTTCTTC | CAVNRGHNEQFF
NA | NA | TRBJ2-3 | TRBV6-6 | TGTGCCAGCAGTACAGGGACAGATACGCAGTATTTT | CASSTGTDTQYF
NA | NA | TRBJ2-5 | TRBV19 | TGTGCCAGTAGCCCTACAGGGACGGAGACCCAGTACTTC | CASSPTGTETQYF
TRBD1 | few | TRBJ1-2 | TRBV9 | TGTGCCAGCAGCGCTATACCGGGACAGGGGGCGGAGGGCTACACCTTC | CASSAIPGQGAEGYTF
TRBD1 | NA | TRBJ2-5 | TRBV25-1 | TGTGCCAGCAGTGAAGGGGGACAGGGGGCGAGAGAGACCCAGTACTTC | CASSEGGQGARETQYF
NA | NA | TRBJ2-7 | TRBV28 | TGTGCCAGCAGTCTAGCCTACGAGCAGTACTTC | CASSLAYEQYF